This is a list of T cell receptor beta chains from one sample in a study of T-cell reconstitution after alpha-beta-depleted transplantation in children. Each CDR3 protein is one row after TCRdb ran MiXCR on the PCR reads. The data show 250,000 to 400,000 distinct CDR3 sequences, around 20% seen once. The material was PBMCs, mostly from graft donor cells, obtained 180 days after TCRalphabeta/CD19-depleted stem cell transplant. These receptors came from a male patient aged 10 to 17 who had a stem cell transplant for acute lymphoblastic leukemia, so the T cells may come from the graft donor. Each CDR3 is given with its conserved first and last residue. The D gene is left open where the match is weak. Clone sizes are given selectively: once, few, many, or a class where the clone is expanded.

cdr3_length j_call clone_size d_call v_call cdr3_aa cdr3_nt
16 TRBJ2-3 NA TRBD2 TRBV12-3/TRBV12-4 CASSPQREELTDTQYF TGTGCCAGCAGTCCCCAGCGGGAGGAACTCACAGATACGCAGTATTTT
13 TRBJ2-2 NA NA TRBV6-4 CASSARRTGEPFF TGTGCCAGCAGTGCTAGGAGGACCGGGGAGCCGTTTTTT
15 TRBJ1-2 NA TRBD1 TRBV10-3 CAISVEGDRVRGYTF TGTGCCATCAGTGTAGAGGGGGACAGGGTTCGCGGCTACACCTTC
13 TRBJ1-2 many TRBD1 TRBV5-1 CASSLGQGDGYTF TGCGCCAGCAGCTTGGGACAGGGAGATGGCTACACCTTC
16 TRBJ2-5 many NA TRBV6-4 CASSLHPSGGKETQYF TGTGCCAGCAGTCTTCACCCCTCCGGGGGAAAAGAGACCCAGTACTTC
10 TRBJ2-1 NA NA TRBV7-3 CASSLKAPFF TGTGCCAGCAGCTTAAAGGCTCCGTTCTTC
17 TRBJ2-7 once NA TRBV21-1 CASNETAQGHQGDEQYF TGTGCCAGCAACGAAACGGCCCAGGGCCATCAAGGGGACGAGCAGTACTTC
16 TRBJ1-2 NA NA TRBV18 CASSPTTAFPNYGYTF TGTGCCAGCTCACCCACGACAGCTTTTCCTAACTATGGCTACACCTTC
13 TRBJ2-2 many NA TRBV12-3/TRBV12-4 CASSLGGPGELFF TGTGCCAGCAGTTTAGGGGGTCCCGGGGAGCTGTTTTTT
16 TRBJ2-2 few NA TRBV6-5 CASSYGAGPNTGELFF TGTGCCAGCAGTTACGGCGCAGGGCCAAACACCGGGGAGCTGTTTTTT
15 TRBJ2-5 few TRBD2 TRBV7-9 CASSFPQREWETQYF TGTGCCAGCAGCTTCCCCCAGCGGGAGTGGGAGACCCAGTACTTC
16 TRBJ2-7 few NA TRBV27 CASSLSVKASSYEQYF TGTGCCAGCAGTTTATCGGTTAAGGCGAGCTCCTACGAGCAGTACTTC
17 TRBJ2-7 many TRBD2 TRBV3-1 CASSRRTGTSGNYEQYF TGTGCCAGCAGCCGAAGAACCGGGACTAGCGGGAACTACGAGCAGTACTTC
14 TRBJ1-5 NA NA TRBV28 CASSLGQMIQPQHF TGTGCCAGCAGTTTGGGACAAATGATTCAGCCCCAGCATTTT
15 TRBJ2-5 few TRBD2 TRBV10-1 CASSGSSGGGETQYF TGCGCCAGCAGTGGCTCTAGCGGTGGGGGAGAGACCCAGTACTTC
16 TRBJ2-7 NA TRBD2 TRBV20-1 CSARDPGLADPYEQYF TGCAGTGCTAGAGATCCGGGACTAGCGGACCCCTACGAGCAGTACTTC
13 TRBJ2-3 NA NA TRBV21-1 CASSTTRADTQNF TGTGCCAGCAGCACGACTAGGGCAGATACGCAGAATTTT
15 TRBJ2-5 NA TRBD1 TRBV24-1 CATSGFGQGGETQYF TGTGCCACCAGTGGCTTCGGACAGGGAGGAGAGACCCAGTACTTC
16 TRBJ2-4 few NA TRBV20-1 CSARSAGGGTKNIQYF TGCAGTGCTAGATCGGCGGGTGGGGGGACCAAAAACATTCAGTACTTC
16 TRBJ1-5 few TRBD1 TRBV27 CASSPQGTGLYQPQHF TGTGCCAGCAGTCCGCAGGGGACAGGGTTATATCAGCCCCAGCATTTT
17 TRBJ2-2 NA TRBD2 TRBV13 CASSLGLAGGNTGELFF TGTGCCAGCTCCTTAGGGCTAGCGGGAGGAAACACCGGGGAGCTGTTTTTT
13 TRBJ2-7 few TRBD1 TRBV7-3 CASSPDRGAEQYF TGTGCCAGCAGCCCCGACAGGGGTGCCGAGCAGTACTTC